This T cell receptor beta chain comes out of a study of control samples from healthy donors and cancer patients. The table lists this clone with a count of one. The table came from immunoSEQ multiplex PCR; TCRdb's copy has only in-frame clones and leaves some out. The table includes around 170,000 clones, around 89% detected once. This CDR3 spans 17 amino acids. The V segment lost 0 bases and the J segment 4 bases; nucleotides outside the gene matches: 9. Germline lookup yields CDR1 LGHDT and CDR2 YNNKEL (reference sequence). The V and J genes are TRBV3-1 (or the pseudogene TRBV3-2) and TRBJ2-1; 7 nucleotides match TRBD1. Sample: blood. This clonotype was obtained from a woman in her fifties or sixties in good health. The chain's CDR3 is CASSQDADSGGYNEQFF. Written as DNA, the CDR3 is TGTGCCAGCAGCCAAGATGCCGACTCAGGGGGTTACAATGAGCAGTTCTTC.